One and the same sample provided the 11 T cell receptor beta chains below, sequenced in a study of T cell changes during pregnancy in multiple sclerosis. The method was immunoSEQ multiplex PCR; TCRdb's version includes in-frame clones alone and lacks a portion of them. This sample has some 30,000 clones, with 80% to 90% found just once. The starting material was CD8+ T cells from peripheral blood mononuclear cells, obtained in the third trimester of pregnancy. The receptor set was obtained from a female donor with multiple sclerosis, enrolled in a pregnancy study.

The chain is built from TRBV27 and TRBJ1-1; unclear D gene. This CDR3 spans 13 amino acids. The V and J ends lost 5 bases and 1 base respectively, with 8 bases between them. Germline V gives CDR1 MNHEY, CDR2 SMNVEV (reference sequence). The CDR3 is CASSLAANTEAFF. The DNA for the CDR3 is TGTGCCAGCAGTCTAGCAGCGAACACTGAAGCTTTCTTT.

This clone was counted once. The chain recombines TRBV9 with TRBJ2-1; D may be TRBD2 (7 bases). CDR3 size: 13 residues. Between the trimmed V and J ends, which lost 0 bases and 8 bases, there was a span of 9 bases. Germline CDR1 reads SGDLS; CDR2 reads YYNGEE. The chain's CDR3 is CASSVGGGDEQFF. In DNA, the CDR3 is TGTGCCAGCAGCGTAGGGGGGGGCGATGAGCAGTTCTTC.

The V gene is TRBV9, the J gene TRBJ1-3; 9 nucleotides align to TRBD1. The CDR3 is 15 amino acids. The germline V gene has CDR1 SGDLS and CDR2 YYNGEE. The V and J ends lost 6 bases and 5 bases, in that order; junction bases with no gene match: 9. The DNA for the CDR3 is TGTGCCAGCACGACGGGGGACAGGGATAGAAACACCATATATTTT. As protein: CASTTGDRDRNTIYF. The full variable domain, in which reference TRBV9 and TRBJ1-3 provide the parts outside the CDR3, is DSGVTQTPKHLITATGQRVTLRCSPRSGDLSVYWYQQSLDQGLQFLIQYYNGEERAKGNILERFSAQQFPDLHSELNLSSLELGDSALYFCASTTGDRDRNTIYFGEGSWLTVV.

V gene TRBV6-5 combines with J gene TRBJ1-2; maybe TRBD1 (6 bases). The V and J ends lost 2 bases and 8 bases respectively, with 18 bases between them. CDR1 is MNHEY, CDR2 SVGAGI, per germline. The CDR3 spans 15 residues. DNA of the CDR3: TGTGCCAGCAGTTACGGGGGCAGGGAGGGAAAGGGCTACACCTTC. This gives the protein CASSYGGREGKGYTF.

This rearrangement joins TRBV2 to TRBJ1-5, with 12 bases that match TRBD1. The CDR3 is made up of 15 amino acids. The germline V gene has CDR1 SNHLY and CDR2 FYNNEI. With 8 bases clipped from V and 7 bases from J, the junction kept 9 bases outside the gene matches. The CDR3, as DNA: TGTGCCAGCGTCCGGGACAGGGGGCTCGGGCAGCCCCAGCATTTT. Amino acid sequence: CASVRDRGLGQPQHF.

The J gene is TRBJ2-3, the V gene TRBV5-4, with D hard to call. Germline CDR1 SGHNT, CDR2 YYREEE (reference sequence). The CDR3 contains 13 residues. Between the trimmed V and J ends, which lost 1 base and 2 bases, there was a span of 5 bases. CDR3 sequence: CASSLLPTDTQYF. In nucleotides, the CDR3 is TGTGCCAGCAGCTTGCTACCCACAGATACGCAGTATTTT.

In DNA form, the CDR3 reads TGTGCCAGCAGGAGTGGGTTTTCGGGACAGTTTTCTAACTATGGCTACACCTTC. It translates to CASRSGFSGQFSNYGYTF. This chain links TRBV7-7 with TRBJ1-2; 7 nucleotides align to TRBD1. The V gene end was trimmed by 6 bases and the J gene end by 0 bases; junction bases not matched to a gene: 16. This CDR3 comprises 18 residues. Germline V CDR1 and CDR2: SSHAT, FNYEAQ (reference sequence). The variable domain in full, with the rest retrieved from reference TRBV7-7 and TRBJ1-2, is GAGVSQSPRYKVTKRGQDVTLRCDPISSHATLYWYQQALGQGPEFLTYFNYEAQPDKSGLPSDRFSAERPEGSISTLTIQRTEQRDSAMYRCASRSGFSGQFSNYGYTFGSGTRLTVV.

V usage is TRBV10-1 and J usage is TRBJ1-1; TRBD1 is a possible D gene (5 bases). The CDR3 totals 14 residues. V lost 8 bases and J 1 base, leaving 14 bases between the germline ends. Germline CDR1 WNHNN, CDR2 SYGVQD (reference sequence). CDR3 amino acids: CASLCGTGNTEAFF. As DNA, the CDR3 is TGCGCCAGCTTATGCGGGACCGGGAACACTGAAGCTTTCTTT.

The V call is TRBV5-8, the J call TRBJ2-2; 7 nucleotides match TRBD1. The germline gives CDR1 SGHTS, CDR2 YDEGEE. The CDR3 has 14 residues. V lost 2 bases and J lost 6; bases outside the gene matches: 4. CDR3 in DNA: TGTGCCAGCAGCTTAAGGGGGCCGGCCGGGGAGCTGTTTTTT. This translates into CASSLRGPAGELFF.

The chain employs TRBV19 and TRBJ1-5; 7 nucleotides align to TRBD1. Germline V gives CDR1 LNHDA, CDR2 SQIVND (reference sequence). The CDR3 contains 16 residues. The trim removed 1 base at V and 7 bases at J, leaving 10 bases unmatched. Written as DNA, the CDR3 is TGTGCCAGTAGTATAGGTGGAGGGGGCATTCAACAGCCCCAGCATTTT. Its protein product is CASSIGGGGIQQPQHF.

The genes are TRBV5-5 and TRBJ2-3; TRBD1 matches at 9 bases. The CDR3 is made up of 15 amino acids. V lost 5 bases and J lost 6; bases outside the gene matches: 10. CDR1 is SGHKS, CDR2 YYEKEE, per germline (reference sequence). CDR3 nucleotide sequence: TGTGCCAGCAGACGGCGGGACAGGGTGAGTGATACGCAGTATTTT. The encoded protein is CASRRRDRVSDTQYF.